The 17 T cell receptor beta chains in this list originate from one sample, sequenced in a study of CD8+ T cells in alopecia areata. The sequencing template was cDNA reverse transcribed from extracted RNA. TCRdb keeps only in-frame clones here, not all; method: immunoSEQ multiplex PCR. The sample yields 150,000 or so clones, more than 40% seen once. Sequencing used CD4+ T cells sorted from blood. These receptors were collected from a human donor with alopecia areata.

This chain uses TRBV7-3 with TRBJ2-1, with D possibly being TRBD1 (6 bases). Germline V gives CDR1 SGHTA, CDR2 FQGTGA. The CDR3 has 13 amino acids. The V end lost 3 bases, the J end lost 6 bases, and 9 bases lay between the germline ends. The chain's CDR3 is CASSLEQGNEQFF. The CDR3 nucleotides read TGTGCCAGCAGCTTGGAACAGGGCAATGAGCAGTTCTTC.

This clone occurred once. The identical CDR3 is also encoded by other nucleotide sequences in the sample. The chain is built from TRBV25-1 and TRBJ2-1; D remains unclear. CDR1 is MGHDK, CDR2 SYGVNS, per germline. This CDR3 is built from 11 residues. V gave up 4 bases and J gave up 4 bases, with 2 bases separating them. The CDR3 loop is CASSGYNEQFF. CDR3 in DNA: TGTGCCAGCAGTGGTTACAATGAGCAGTTCTTC.

J is TRBJ1-5 and V is TRBV6-1; D perhaps matches TRBD1 (5 bases). V was cut by 1 base and J by 7 bases, with 14 bases left in between. From germline, CDR1 is MNHNS and CDR2 SASEGT. The CDR3 is 15 residues long. CDR3 sequence reads: CASSEGTDTRQPQHF. The DNA for the CDR3 is TGTGCCAGCAGTGAAGGAACGGACACCCGCCAGCCCCAGCATTTT.

The chain combines TRBV29-1 with TRBJ2-1, with D unresolved. Looked up from germline, CDR1 is SQVTM and CDR2 is ANQGSEA. V was clipped by 7 bases and J by 0 bases, with 10 bases between them. The CDR3 spans 13 residues. The DNA for the CDR3 is TGCAGCGCCGGAAAAAGCTCCTACAATGAGCAGTTCTTC. Encoded protein: CSAGKSSYNEQFF.

This clone was seen more than once but under ten times. The rearrangement uses TRBV29-1 and TRBJ2-1; no clear D gene. The CDR3 runs 12 residues. CDR1 and CDR2 from the germline V gene are SQVTM and ANQGSEA. Trimming pared 1 base from V and 8 bases from J, leaving 9 bases between. The CDR3 sequence: CSVEVAGDEQFF. Written as DNA, the CDR3 is TGCAGCGTTGAAGTAGCAGGCGATGAGCAGTTCTTC.

This clone was counted a few times. The chain is built from TRBV27 and TRBJ1-1; D gene uncertain. Germline loops: CDR1 MNHEY, CDR2 SMNVEV (reference sequence). This CDR3 region has 14 residues. The V end lost 3 bases, the J end lost 0 bases, and 8 bases lay between the germline ends. The CDR3 reads CASSFRYLNTEAFF. Written as DNA, the CDR3 is TGTGCCAGCAGTTTCAGATACCTGAACACTGAAGCTTTCTTT.

The J gene is TRBJ1-2, the V gene TRBV5-1; D not resolved. The V gene lost 2 bases and the J gene lost 6 bases, with 11 bases spanning the gap. Germline V gene sequence: CDR1 SGHRS, CDR2 YFSETQ. The CDR3 spans 13 residues. The CDR3, as DNA: TGCGCCAGCAGCTTCACGGAAAGAAATGGCTACACCTTC. This gives the protein CASSFTERNGYTF. Filled out from reference TRBV5-1 and TRBJ1-2, the complete variable domain reads KAGVTQTPRYLIKTRGQQVTLSCSPISGHRSVSWYQQTPGQGLQFLFEYFSETQRNKGNFPGRFSGRQFSNSRSEMNVSTLELGDSALYLCASSFTERNGYTFGSGTRLTVV.

This clone was observed a few times. The chain is built from TRBV5-6 and TRBJ2-1, with 9 nucleotides matching TRBD1. This CDR3 contains 14 residues. Germline V lookup: CDR1 SGHDT, CDR2 YYEEEE. The junction had 3 bases not matched to a gene; V was cut back by 4 bases and J by 4 bases. DNA of the CDR3: TGTGCCAGCAGCAGGGGACAGGGATACAATGAGCAGTTCTTC. Residues: CASSRGQGYNEQFF.

This rearrangement joins TRBV6-5 to TRBJ2-1; 11 nucleotides match TRBD2. The CDR3 length is 15 residues. J was trimmed by 10 bases and V by 6 bases; bases with no gene match: 11. Germline CDR1 is MNHEY and CDR2 is SVGAGI. The CDR3 DNA is TGTGCCAGCAGCCACACTAGCGGGGGAGGGCGGGAGCAGTTCTTC. Residues: CASSHTSGGGREQFF.

The table lists this clone with a count of one. This chain links TRBV15 with TRBJ1-1, with a weak D call TRBD1 (6 bases). The CDR3 extends over 15 amino acids. From germline, CDR1 is LNHNV and CDR2 YYDKDF (reference sequence). V lost 3 bases, J lost 4 bases, and 15 bases lay in between. The CDR3 spells CATSSPGTSATEAFF. Written as DNA, the CDR3 is TGTGCCACCAGCAGCCCGGGGACATCCGCCACTGAAGCTTTCTTT.

The gene calls are TRBV14 and TRBJ1-2; D call uncertain. V lost 2 bases and J 4 bases, leaving 5 bases between the germline ends. CDR3 length: 12 amino acids. The germline V gene encodes CDR1 SGHDN and CDR2 FVKESK. CDR3 sequence reads: CASSQNFYGYTF. The CDR3 DNA reads as TGTGCCAGCAGCCAAAACTTCTATGGCTACACCTTC.

The chain joins TRBV28 to TRBJ2-3; weak D call: TRBD1 (6 bases). Germline-derived CDR1 and CDR2 are MDHEN and SYDVKM. The length of the CDR3 is 15 residues. Trimming removed 2 bases at V and 6 bases at J, with 15 bases between. Here the CDR3 DNA reads TGTGCCAGCAGTTTACCCGGACAGACCTCGGATACGCAGTATTTT. It is translated as CASSLPGQTSDTQYF. The full variable domain, in which reference TRBV28 and TRBJ2-3 provide the parts outside the CDR3, is DVKVTQSSRYLVKRTGEKVFLECVQDMDHENMFWYRQDPGLGLRLIYFSYDVKMKEKGDIPEGYSVSREKKERFSLILESASTNQTSMYLCASSLPGQTSDTQYFGPGTRLTVL.

This clone appeared a few times. The V call is TRBV18, the J call TRBJ1-4; no definite D call. The ends were cut back, 4 bases at V and 7 bases at J, with 19 bases in the middle. Germline V gene lookup returns CDR1 KGHSH and CDR2 LQKENI. The CDR3 totals 16 residues. The CDR3 coding sequence is TGTGCCAGCTCACTATTCACGGGGAACGAAGTTGAAAAACTGTTTTTT. It is translated as CASSLFTGNEVEKLFF.

The chain couples TRBV5-1 to TRBJ2-3; D unresolved. Germline V gene lookup returns CDR1 SGHRS and CDR2 YFSETQ. The CDR3 consists of 14 residues. Trimming removed 1 base from V and 2 bases from J, with 8 bases in between. The CDR3 DNA is TGCGCCAGCAGCTTGTGGGCAGACACAGATACGCAGTATTTT. As protein: CASSLWADTDTQYF. The entire variable domain, with the rest obtained from reference TRBV5-1 and TRBJ2-3, is as follows: KAGVTQTPRYLIKTRGQQVTLSCSPISGHRSVSWYQQTPGQGLQFLFEYFSETQRNKGNFPGRFSGRQFSNSRSEMNVSTLELGDSALYLCASSLWADTDTQYFGPGTRLTVL.

The sample holds a few counts of this clone. The rearrangement joins TRBV27 to TRBJ2-4; 9 nucleotides agree with TRBD1. Germline loops: CDR1 MNHEY, CDR2 SMNVEV (reference sequence). Trimming at V came to 3 bases and at J to 8 bases, leaving 2 bases not matched to a gene. The CDR3 totals 13 residues. The CDR3 DNA is TGTGCCAGCAGTTTCGACAGGGGGGACATTCAGTACTTC. Its translation: CASSFDRGDIQYF.

This clone turned up a few times. The V gene is TRBV18, the J gene TRBJ2-4; 11 bases are shared with TRBD2. The CDR3 runs to 17 residues. The V segment lost 0 bases and the J segment 6 bases; nucleotides outside the gene matches: 7. Germline values: CDR1 KGHSH, CDR2 LQKENI. CDR3 loop: CASSPPSLAGGGNIQYF. The CDR3, as DNA: TGTGCCAGCTCACCACCTTCGCTAGCGGGAGGTGGAAACATTCAGTACTTC.

This clone turned up a few times. The chain is built from TRBV5-6 and TRBJ2-2, with TRBD2 as a possible D gene (7 bases). This CDR3 is built from 15 residues. CDR1 is SGHDT, CDR2 YYEEEE, per germline. Trimming shortened V by 4 bases and J by 5 bases, and 15 bases separated the two germline ends. CDR3 sequence (DNA): TGTGCCAGCAGCGAACAGGGAGGGCCGACCGGGGAGCTGTTTTTT. Its translation: CASSEQGGPTGELFF.